The 21 T cell receptor beta chains reported below all come from one sample, sequenced in a study. MiXCR, run by TCRdb on the 5' RACE reads, gives a single entry per CDR3 protein. The repertoire holds tens of thousands of distinct CDR3 sequences, with 28% as singletons. Sequencing used naive CD4+ T cells sorted from blood. The subset: naive CD4+ T cells, CD4+CD45RA+CD25-. The receptors here all came from a female donor with breast cancer.

This clonotype was counted ten times or more. The CDR3 spells CASSLDSGGETQYF. The DNA for the CDR3 is TGCGCCAGCAGCTTGGATTCAGGGGGCGAGACCCAGTACTTC. The chain couples TRBV5-1 to TRBJ2-5, with 8 bases that match TRBD1. The trim removed 0 bases at V and 5 bases at J, leaving 3 bases unmatched. The CDR3 runs 14 residues. CDR1 SGHRS and CDR2 YFSETQ come from the germline V gene.

V usage is TRBV5-1 and J usage is TRBJ2-7; D may be TRBD1 (6 bases). Looked up from germline, CDR1 is SGHRS and CDR2 is YFSETQ. This CDR3 has 18 amino acids. Trimming took off 4 bases at V and 1 base at J, with 24 bases between the two ends. The CDR3 coding sequence is TGCGCCAGCAGCCTCAAAAAGGGAACAGGGACCTCATCCTACGAGCAGTACTTC. It is translated as CASSLKKGTGTSSYEQYF.

The rearrangement joins TRBV18 to TRBJ2-5, with D unclear. CDR1 and CDR2 from the germline V gene are KGHSH and LQKENI. The CDR3 is 14 residues long. The ends were cut back, 0 bases at V and 5 bases at J, with 10 bases in the middle. CDR3 coding DNA: TGTGCCAGCTCACCACCTTTTAGCAGGGAGACCCAGTACTTC. This translates into CASSPPFSRETQYF.

The rearrangement joins TRBV27 to TRBJ1-2, with TRBD1 matching over 8 bases. From germline, CDR1 is MNHEY and CDR2 SMNVEV (reference sequence). J was trimmed by 4 bases and V by 1 base; bases with no gene match: 8. This CDR3 has 16 residues. CDR3 sequence reads: CASSLYKETGAYGYTF. The CDR3 DNA reads TGTGCCAGCAGTTTATACAAGGAGACAGGGGCCTATGGCTACACCTTC.

The chain recombines TRBV7-2 with TRBJ2-3; the match to TRBD2 covers 9 bases. Germline CDR1 is SGHTA and CDR2 is FQGNSA. Unmatched junction bases numbered 16, after V lost 2 bases and J lost 4 bases. This CDR3 has 19 amino acids. This chain's CDR3 is CASSLLPPGVAGVADTQYF. The CDR3 region has the DNA TGTGCCAGCAGCTTACTCCCCCCCGGGGTAGCGGGAGTCGCAGATACGCAGTATTTT.

The chain's CDR3 is CASSSILGNEKLFF. DNA for the CDR3: TGCGCCAGCAGCTCTATTCTGGGGAATGAAAAACTGTTTTTT. The chain combines TRBV5-1 with TRBJ1-4; D uncertain. This CDR3 has 14 residues. V was clipped by 3 bases and J by 5 bases, with 11 bases between them. The V gene's germline CDR1 is SGHRS and CDR2 YFSETQ.

As for this clonotype: Compared with germline, one end of the junction differs, possibly owing to a read error. The V call is TRBV5-1, the J call TRBJ2-4; 7 nucleotides agree with TRBD1. The germline V gene encodes CDR1 SGHRS and CDR2 YFSETQ. This CDR3 comprises 15 residues. The CDR3: CASSSRGDSQNLQYF. For the CDR3, the DNA is TGCGCCAGCAGCTCGCGTGGGGACAGCCAAAACCTTCAGTACTTC.

In its sample, this clonotype was seen a few times. One junction end does not reproduce the germline sequence, and a read error may be involved. The gene calls are TRBV6-1 and TRBJ1-2; D is possibly TRBD1 (5 bases). In germline, CDR1 is MNHNS, CDR2 SASEGT. The CDR3 runs to 14 residues. In DNA, the CDR3 is TGTGCCAGCAGCCCATCCGGGACGGGTTATGGCCACACCTTC. This encodes CASSPSGTGYGHTF.

This clonotype has only a few counts. J is TRBJ2-3 and V is TRBV7-2; D gene ambiguous. The CDR3 is 15 residues long. Trimming removed 1 base at V and 4 bases at J, with 12 bases between. CDR1 SGHTA and CDR2 FQGNSA come from the germline V gene. The CDR3 DNA sequence: TGTGCCAGCAGCTTAGACGGCCGTACCGCAGATACGCAGTATTTT. It yields the protein CASSLDGRTADTQYF.

In regard to this clonotype: One junction end does not reproduce the germline sequence, and a read error may be involved. The chain uses TRBV7-2 and TRBJ2-7; D gene uncertain. Germline V gene lookup returns CDR1 SGHTA and CDR2 FQGNSA. This CDR3 has 14 residues. CDR3 in amino acids: CASSRFTEPYAQYF. The CDR3 nucleotides are TGTGCCAGCAGCCGATTTACTGAACCCTACGCGCAGTACTTC.

The chain links TRBV5-6 to TRBJ2-4; 9 bases are shared with TRBD2. CDR1 SGHDT and CDR2 YYEEEE come from the germline V gene. J lost 4 bases, V lost 3 bases, and 2 bases had no gene match. The CDR3 covers 14 residues. The DNA for the CDR3 is TGTGCCAGCAGCTATAGCGGGAGTAAAAACATTCAGTACTTC. Translated: CASSYSGSKNIQYF.

This clonotype has a single count. The CDR3 loop reads CAYSFQRQQETQYF. The CDR3 DNA sequence: TGCGCCTACTCCTTCCAGCGGCAACAAGAGACCCAGTACTTC. V usage is TRBV10-1 and J usage is TRBJ2-5; D perhaps matches TRBD2 (5 bases). The V end lost 11 bases, the J end lost 2 bases, and 18 bases lay between the germline ends. This CDR3 is 14 amino acids long. The germline V gene encodes CDR1 WNHNN and CDR2 SYGVQD (reference sequence).

This clonotype occurred many times. This chain uses TRBV6-2 or TRBV6-3 with TRBJ1-5; unclear D gene. CDR1 is MNHEY, CDR2 SVGEGT, per germline. CDR3 length: 15 residues. Trimming cost V 5 bases and J 4 bases, with 15 bases left between them. CDR3 loop: CASSLAGSRNQPQHF. The CDR3 nucleotides read TGTGCCAGCAGTCTTGCTGGTAGTCGAAATCAGCCCCAGCATTTT.

With regard to this clonotype: The junction departs from germline at one end; a sequencing error may be responsible. CDR3 in amino acids: CASSLGRNYGYTF. DNA of the CDR3: TGTGCCAGCAGTTTGGGGCGGAACTATGGCTACACCTTC. J is TRBJ1-2 and V is TRBV5-6; D possibly corresponds to TRBD1 (5 bases). The germline CDR1 and CDR2 sequences are SGHDT and YYEEEE. This CDR3 has 13 residues. Using reference TRBV5-6 and TRBJ1-2 for the parts outside the CDR3, the full variable domain is DAGVTQSPTHLIKTRGQQVTLRCSPKSGHDTVSWYQQALGQGPQFIFQYYEEEERQRGNFPDRFSGHQFPNYSSELNVNALLLGDSALYLCASSLGRNYGYTFGSGTRLTVV.

This clonotype was observed a few times. The rearrangement links TRBV5-4 to TRBJ2-2; D is unclear. Germline assignment: CDR1 SGHNT and CDR2 YYREEE (reference sequence). The CDR3 extends over 15 amino acids. V lost 7 bases to trimming and J lost 2 bases, with 15 bases between them. CDR3 in amino acids: CASHIESSNTGELFF. The CDR3 nucleotides read TGTGCCAGCCATATTGAGAGTTCCAACACCGGGGAGCTGTTTTTT.

The CDR3 DNA is TGCGCCAGCAGCAAAGAGGGGGAAGAGACCCAGTACTTC. Residues: CASSKEGEETQYF. V usage is TRBV5-1 and J usage is TRBJ2-5, with D perhaps TRBD1 (6 bases). Germline V CDR1 and CDR2: SGHRS, YFSETQ. The CDR3 contains 13 residues. With 4 bases removed from V and 3 bases from J, the gap between germline ends came to 10 bases.

This clonotype showed up just a few times. The chain recombines TRBV10-3 with TRBJ2-1; D might be TRBD1 (5 bases). Per germline, CDR1 ENHRY and CDR2 SYGVKD. Trimming took off 4 bases at V and 8 bases at J, with 12 bases between the two ends. This CDR3 has 13 amino acids. In DNA, the CDR3 is TGTGCCATCAGTGGACGGCAGGGCGATGAGCAGTTCTTC. This encodes CAISGRQGDEQFF.

This chain joins TRBV7-6 and TRBJ2-5, with TRBD1 identical over 12 bases. Germline V gene lookup returns CDR1 SGHVS and CDR2 FNYEAQ. The V segment lost 7 bases and the J segment 5 bases; nucleotides outside the gene matches: 8. CDR3 length: 15 amino acids. CDR3 protein: CASTPSGTGGETQYF. The DNA for the CDR3 is TGTGCCAGCACCCCCTCCGGGACAGGGGGCGAGACCCAGTACTTC.

The gene calls are TRBV12-3 or TRBV12-4 and TRBJ1-2; D remains ambiguous. This CDR3 is 11 amino acids long. Trimming pared 7 bases from V and 6 bases from J, leaving 9 bases between. In DNA, the CDR3 is TGTGCCAGCAATCGCGGAGATGGCTACACCTTC. It is translated as CASNRGDGYTF.

This chain links TRBV6-2 or TRBV6-3 with TRBJ2-2, with 10 bases fitting TRBD1. V lost 5 bases, J lost 3 bases, and 6 bases stayed unmatched. The CDR3 extends over 16 amino acids. Per germline, CDR1 MNHEY and CDR2 SVGEGT. This CDR3 reads CASSPAGTGDTGELFF. The CDR3 region has the DNA TGTGCCAGCAGTCCCGCCGGGACAGGGGACACCGGGGAGCTGTTTTTT.

The genes are TRBV7-9 and TRBJ2-3; 11 positions agree with TRBD2. Germline V gives CDR1 SEHNR, CDR2 FQNEAQ (reference sequence). This CDR3 has 20 residues. The junction had 20 bases not matched to a gene; V was cut back by 5 bases and J by 4 bases. The CDR3 nucleotides read TGTGCCAGCAGCAGGTCGGCGACAGAATTTAGCGGGAGGGGGTCAGATACGCAGTATTTT. Its protein is CASSRSATEFSGRGSDTQYF.